This T cell receptor (beta chain) was recorded in a study of Ad26.COV2.S vaccination and SARS-CoV-2 variants. Study observations and caveats: It was vaccine recipients, not placebo recipients, who had the higher spike-specific TCR breadth.

Libraries were prepared by immunoSEQ multiplex PCR; TCRdb keeps only in-frame clonotypes and omits some of them. This repertoire shows 400,000 to 450,000 clones, about 93% found once; its top ten account for about 12%. Concerning this clone: What it binds is unknown.

The CDR3 is made up of 14 amino acids. Germline V gives CDR1 GTSNPN, CDR2 SVGIG (reference sequence). With V trimmed by 7 bases and J by 1 base, 5 bases remained unmatched. Treatment indicated: around 19 received Ad26.COV2.S at low or high dose, single or two shots; 5 received placebo; per-sample allocation not given. Samples were taken on day 63 after the first vaccine or placebo injection. At a Boston site, the person donating was an adult of 18-55 years. The chain combines TRBV30 with TRBJ2-2; 8 positions match TRBD1. This TCR was recovered from a person aged 18-60 years who received the Ad26.COV2.S COVID-19 vaccine or a placebo. This sample comprised peripheral blood, obtained in a trial of Ad26.COV2.S vaccine versus placebo. The CDR3 sequence is CAYTGTGNTGELFF. In DNA form, the CDR3 reads TGTGCCTACACCGGGACAGGGAACACCGGGGAGCTGTTTTTT.